This is a list of T cell receptor beta chains from one sample in a study of blood T cell repertoires in COVID-19. The repertoire was sequenced with immunoSEQ multiplex PCR; TCRdb's copy has only in-frame clones and lacks some. The table records around 130,000 clones, approximately 79% of them present only once. The sample consisted of PBMCs or T cells enriched from blood (not recorded which). Every receptor here comes from a man between 40 and 49 years old with acute COVID-19. CDR3s include the opening cysteine and the closing phenylalanine or tryptophan.

V	J	length	CDR3
TRBV2	TRBJ2-7	11	CASTPLYEQYF
TRBV5-8	TRBJ2-3	16	CASSPRTSGGTDTQYF
TRBV24-1	TRBJ2-3	15	CATSDTGQGTDTQYF
TRBV19	TRBJ1-2	15	CASSIPMDRNYGYTF
TRBV30	TRBJ1-5	15	CAWRKGDSSNQPQHF
TRBV4-2	TRBJ2-7	16	CASSHFEGTTTYEQYF
TRBV19	TRBJ1-2	16	CASSLLTGGAGYGYTF
TRBV6-5	TRBJ1-5	15	CASSSSRGPDQPQHF
TRBV6-5	TRBJ2-5	16	CASSYTEPRAQETQYF
TRBV6-1	TRBJ2-7	15	CASSEEGASSYEQYF
TRBV7-3	TRBJ2-2	14	CASIGVAGAGELFF
TRBV28	TRBJ2-7	14	CASRLGQGAGEQYF
TRBV2	TRBJ2-5	15	CASSEFGQGQETQYF
TRBV6-5	TRBJ2-3	14	CASAFGAGTDTQYF
TRBV5-1	TRBJ2-1	15	CASNQGGSSYNEQFF
TRBV11-2	TRBJ1-1	15	CASSRPRQGETEAFF
TRBV6-5	TRBJ2-5	15	CASSHGPGRVETQYF
TRBV5-1	TRBJ2-1	14	CASSLEIAGDEQFF
TRBV7-2	TRBJ2-2	15	CASSPWTGDTGELFF
TRBV5-4	TRBJ1-2	13	CASSSTGNYGYTF
TRBV7-2	TRBJ2-2	15	CASGLRGSDTGELFF
TRBV12-5	TRBJ2-7	14	CASGLVQGASEQYF
TRBV28	TRBJ2-7	15	CASSLRGRSSYEQYF
TRBV13	TRBJ2-5	14	CASSPRDNQETQYF
TRBV24-1	TRBJ2-5	12	CATSRRGETQYF
TRBV15	TRBJ1-1	18	CATSSPHSAGGSNTEAFF
TRBV19	TRBJ2-7	16	CASSIRPGTATEWQYF
TRBV5-8	TRBJ1-6	13	CASRAEYNSPLHF
TRBV3-1/TRBV3-2	TRBJ1-1	13	CASSDKRGMWAFF
TRBV12-3/TRBV12-4	TRBJ2-1	13	CASSLTVYNEQFF
TRBV6-5	TRBJ2-7	13	CASSRQGNYEQYF
TRBV5-4	TRBJ2-5	14	CASSSTRVGETQYF
TRBV12-2	TRBJ2-6	19	CASRLEIWQASSGANVLTF
TRBV3-1/TRBV3-2	TRBJ2-2	16	CASSQTGTGETGELFF
TRBV6-5	TRBJ1-1	13	CASSYSTGTEAFF
TRBV6-5	TRBJ2-4	16	CASSYGPFGGKNIQYF
TRBV29-1	TRBJ2-7	14	CSGGRGQGKDEQYF
TRBV7-6	TRBJ2-5	14	CASSLPGQAGTQYF
TRBV24-1	TRBJ2-1	18	CATSDHPQGGGAYNEQFF
TRBV9	TRBJ2-7	15	CASSLSGGAPYEQYF
TRBV2	TRBJ2-3	16	CASSELGGRGADTQYF
TRBV14	TRBJ1-5	15	CASSQETGRNQPQHF
TRBV19	TRBJ2-1	16	CASSIVSGRGYNEQFF
TRBV3-1/TRBV3-2	TRBJ1-2	17	CASSQDSAGTGNYGYTF
TRBV9	TRBJ1-6	13	CASSVEPDSPLHF
TRBV4-1	TRBJ2-1	20	CASSQDRPSGGAPFYNEQFF
TRBV10-3	TRBJ2-3	17	CAISESVTGQGVDTQYF
TRBV5-1	TRBJ2-1	16	CASSFRLAGGRDEQFF
TRBV24-1	TRBJ2-7	16	CATSGPTSGSSYEQYF
TRBV7-3	TRBJ2-5	16	CASSLRDRASQETQYF
TRBV19	TRBJ2-3	14	CASTSAAGADTQYF
TRBV6-5	TRBJ2-2	14	CASSYSFQTGELFF
TRBV3-1/TRBV3-2	TRBJ2-2	18	CASSQDNSGGPFTGELFF
TRBV6-5	TRBJ1-1	14	CASSYRGQGGEAFF
TRBV6-5	TRBJ1-2	16	CASSSRTGNINYGYTF
TRBV10-3	TRBJ2-3	14	CAISEASGTDTQYF
TRBV10-2	TRBJ2-7	15	CASSGERLSFYEQYF